This TCR beta chain was retrieved from a study of T cells in Graves' hyperthyroidism and ophthalmopathy. Study as a whole: Peripheral blood was collected at initial diagnosis, before any treatment.

CDR3 length: 13 residues. V was pared by 10 bases and J by 3 bases, with 15 bases between. CDR1 and CDR2 (germline): MNHNS, SASEGT. In patients aged 18 to 65, hyperthyroidism was newly diagnosed, with duration under 2 months. RNA transcripts served as the template for amplifying TCR beta CDR3 regions. The primer set for the first-round RT-PCR of the TCR CDR3 was HTBI. TCRdb reprocessed the multiplex PCR reads via MiXCR and lists one record per CDR3 protein. The data hold 300,000 to 400,000 distinct CDR3 sequences, with around 20% observed a single time. The sequence was collected from a woman aged 45-59 years with Graves' hyperthyroidism. The chain joins TRBV6-1 to TRBJ1-1, with D hard to call. The specimen was blood. The CDR3 loop reads CATRPGSDTEAFF. DNA of the CDR3: TGTGCCACCAGACCCGGGTCGGACACTGAAGCTTTCTTT.